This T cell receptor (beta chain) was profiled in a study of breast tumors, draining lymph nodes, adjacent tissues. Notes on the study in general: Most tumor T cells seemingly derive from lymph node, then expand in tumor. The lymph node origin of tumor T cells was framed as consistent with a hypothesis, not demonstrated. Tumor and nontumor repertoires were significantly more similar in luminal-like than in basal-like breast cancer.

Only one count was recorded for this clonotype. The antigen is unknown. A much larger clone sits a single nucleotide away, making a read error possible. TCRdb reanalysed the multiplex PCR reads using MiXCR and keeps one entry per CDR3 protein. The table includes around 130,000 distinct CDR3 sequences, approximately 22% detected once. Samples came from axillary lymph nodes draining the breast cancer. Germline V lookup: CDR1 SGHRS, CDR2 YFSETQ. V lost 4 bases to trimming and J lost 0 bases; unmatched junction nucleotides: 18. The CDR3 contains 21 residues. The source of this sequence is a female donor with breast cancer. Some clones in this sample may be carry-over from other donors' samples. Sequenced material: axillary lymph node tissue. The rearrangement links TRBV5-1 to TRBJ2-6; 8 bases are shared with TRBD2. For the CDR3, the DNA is TGCGCCAGCAGCGGAGAGACTAGCGTAGGATCGAGATACTCTGGGGCCAACGTCCTGACTTTC. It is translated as CASSGETSVGSRYSGANVLTF. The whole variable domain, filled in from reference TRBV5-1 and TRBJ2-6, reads KAGVTQTPRYLIKTRGQQVTLSCSPISGHRSVSWYQQTPGQGLQFLFEYFSETQRNKGNFPGRFSGRQFSNSRSEMNVSTLELGDSALYLCASSGETSVGSRYSGANVLTFGAGSRLTVL.